The clone carrying this TCR beta chain was detected ten times or more. Its antigen is not known. The data are from a study of T cell repertoires in cytomegalovirus infection. Trimming removed 4 bases from V and 5 bases from J; junction bases left unmatched: 7. Germline loops: CDR1 SGHTA, CDR2 FQGTGA. This CDR3 has 15 residues. TCRdb fed the reads into MiXCR, producing one record per CDR3 protein. The sample lists a few hundred thousand distinct CDR3 sequences; less than 25% were seen once. The sample in question was cultured PBMCs, obtained from culture after CMV antigen stimulation. The receptor's source is a human donor in good health (CMV status not recorded). Some clones in this sample may be carry-over from other donors' samples. The chain carries TRBV7-3 and TRBJ2-5; 10 bases are shared with TRBD1. This chain's CDR3 is CASSSTGGYGETQYF. The CDR3 nucleotides read TGTGCCAGCAGCTCGACAGGGGGCTACGGGGAGACCCAGTACTTC.